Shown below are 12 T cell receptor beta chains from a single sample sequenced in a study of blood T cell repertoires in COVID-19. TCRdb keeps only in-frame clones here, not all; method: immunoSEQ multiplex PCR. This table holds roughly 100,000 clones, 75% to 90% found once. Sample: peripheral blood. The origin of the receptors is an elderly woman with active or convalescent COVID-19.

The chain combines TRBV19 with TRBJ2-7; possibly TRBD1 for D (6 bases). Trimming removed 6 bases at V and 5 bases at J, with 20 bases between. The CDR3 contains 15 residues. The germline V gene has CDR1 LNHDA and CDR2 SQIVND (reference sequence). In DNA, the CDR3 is TGTGCCAGTAGAAACCTACAGGGAAGTTTGGACGAGCAGTACTTC. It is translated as CASRNLQGSLDEQYF.

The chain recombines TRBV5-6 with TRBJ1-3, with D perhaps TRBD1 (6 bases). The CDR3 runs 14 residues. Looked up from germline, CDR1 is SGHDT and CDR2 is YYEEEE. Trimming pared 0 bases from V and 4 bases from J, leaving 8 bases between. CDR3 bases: TGTGCCAGCAGCTTGGCAGGGGCGGGAAACACCATATATTTT. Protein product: CASSLAGAGNTIYF.

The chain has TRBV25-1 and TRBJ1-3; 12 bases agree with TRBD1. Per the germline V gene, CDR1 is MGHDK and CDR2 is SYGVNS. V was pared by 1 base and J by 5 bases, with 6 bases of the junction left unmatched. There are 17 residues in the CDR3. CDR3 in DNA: TGTGCCAGCAGTGAATTAGGGGACAGGGGGCCCAGAAACACCATATATTTT. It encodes CASSELGDRGPRNTIYF. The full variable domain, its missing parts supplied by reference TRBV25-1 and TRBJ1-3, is EADIYQTPRYLVIGTGKKITLECSQTMGHDKMYWYQQDPGMELHLIHYSYGVNSTEKGDLSSESTVSRIRTEHFPLTLESARPSHTSQYLCASSELGDRGPRNTIYFGEGSWLTVV.

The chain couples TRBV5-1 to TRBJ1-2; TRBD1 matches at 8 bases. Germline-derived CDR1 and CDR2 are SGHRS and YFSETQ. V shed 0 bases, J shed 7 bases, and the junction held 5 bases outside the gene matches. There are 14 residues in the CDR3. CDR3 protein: CASSLATGAPGYTF. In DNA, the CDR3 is TGCGCCAGCAGCTTGGCGACAGGGGCACCTGGCTACACCTTC.

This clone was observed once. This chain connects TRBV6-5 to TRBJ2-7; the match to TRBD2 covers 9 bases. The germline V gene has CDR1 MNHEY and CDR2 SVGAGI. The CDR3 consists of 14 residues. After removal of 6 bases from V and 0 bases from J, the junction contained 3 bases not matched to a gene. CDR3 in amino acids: CASSRSGGSYEQYF. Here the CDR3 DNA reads TGTGCCAGCAGCCGTAGCGGGGGCTCCTACGAGCAGTACTTC.

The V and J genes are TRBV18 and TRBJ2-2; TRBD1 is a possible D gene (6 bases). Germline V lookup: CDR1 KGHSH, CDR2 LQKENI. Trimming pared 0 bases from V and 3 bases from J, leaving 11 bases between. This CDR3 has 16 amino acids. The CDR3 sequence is CASSPPPGADTGELFF. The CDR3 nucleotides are TGTGCCAGCTCACCACCTCCAGGGGCTGACACCGGGGAGCTGTTTTTT. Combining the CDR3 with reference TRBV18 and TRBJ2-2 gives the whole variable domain NAGVMQNPRHLVRRRGQEARLRCSPMKGHSHVYWYRQLPEEGLKFMVYLQKENIIDESGMPKERFSAEFPKEGPSILRIQQVVRGDSAAYFCASSPPPGADTGELFFGEGSRLTVL.

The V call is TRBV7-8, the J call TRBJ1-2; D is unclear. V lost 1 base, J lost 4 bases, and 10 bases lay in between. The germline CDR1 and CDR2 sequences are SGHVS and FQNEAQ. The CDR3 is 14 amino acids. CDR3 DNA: TGTGCCAGCAGCTTAGGAGAGGTGAGCTATGGCTACACCTTC. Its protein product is CASSLGEVSYGYTF.

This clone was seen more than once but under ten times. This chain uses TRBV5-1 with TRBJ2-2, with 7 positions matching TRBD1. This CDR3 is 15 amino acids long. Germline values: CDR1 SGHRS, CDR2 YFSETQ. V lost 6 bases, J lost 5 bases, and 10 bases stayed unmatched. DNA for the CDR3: TGCGCCAGCACCTTACAGGGGCCGGGGACCGGGGAGCTGTTTTTT. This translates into CASTLQGPGTGELFF. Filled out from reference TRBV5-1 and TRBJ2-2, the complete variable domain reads KAGVTQTPRYLIKTRGQQVTLSCSPISGHRSVSWYQQTPGQGLQFLFEYFSETQRNKGNFPGRFSGRQFSNSRSEMNVSTLELGDSALYLCASTLQGPGTGELFFGEGSRLTVL.

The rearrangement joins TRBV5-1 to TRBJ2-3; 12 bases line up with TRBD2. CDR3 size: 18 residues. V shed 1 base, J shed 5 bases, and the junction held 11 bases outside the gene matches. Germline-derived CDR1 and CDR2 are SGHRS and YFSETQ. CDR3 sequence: CASSLRLAGAGLKDTQYF. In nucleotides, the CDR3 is TGCGCCAGCAGCTTGAGACTAGCGGGGGCGGGTTTGAAAGATACGCAGTATTTT.

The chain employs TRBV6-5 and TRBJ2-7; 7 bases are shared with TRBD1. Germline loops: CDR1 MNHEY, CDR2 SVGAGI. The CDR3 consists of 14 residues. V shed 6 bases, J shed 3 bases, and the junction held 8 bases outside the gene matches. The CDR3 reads CASSPTGLSYEQYF. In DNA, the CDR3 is TGTGCCAGCAGCCCGACAGGGCTGAGCTACGAGCAGTACTTC.

The CDR3 protein is CASSQEATVNSGNTIYF. The CDR3 DNA is TGCGCCAGCAGCCAAGAAGCGACAGTGAACTCTGGAAACACCATATATTTT. This chain joins TRBV4-1 and TRBJ1-3; D may be TRBD1 (5 bases). The germline CDR1 and CDR2 sequences are MGHRA and YSYEKL. The V gene lost 0 bases and the J gene lost 0 bases, with 12 bases spanning the gap. This CDR3 spans 17 amino acids.

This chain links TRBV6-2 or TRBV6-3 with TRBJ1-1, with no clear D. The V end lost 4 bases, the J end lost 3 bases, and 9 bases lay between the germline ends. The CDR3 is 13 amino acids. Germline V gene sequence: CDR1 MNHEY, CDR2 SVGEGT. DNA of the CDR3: TGTGCCAGCAGTTTGACACCGTACACTGAAGCTTTCTTT. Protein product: CASSLTPYTEAFF.